This T cell receptor beta chain was profiled in a study of PD-1 blockade in classical Hodgkin lymphoma. Across the study: The patients were dosed with nivolumab 3 mg/kg, infused intravenously every 2 weeks.

As concerns this clone: The antigen is unknown.

Time point: cycle 4 day 1 (C4D1), after 6 weeks of nivolumab. Each patient's relapse followed autologous stem cell transplantation, and brentuximab vedotin exposure varied. Points from the study as a whole: Those patients who began receiving nivolumab less than 1 year after ASCT had lower diversity, and they were excluded. Lower baseline TCR diversity marked trial partial responders and progressors. Diversity in CD4+ TCRs, unlike that measured in CD8+ TCRs, had risen significantly by C4D1.

The V gene's germline CDR1 is KGHSH and CDR2 LQKENI. With 3 bases removed from V and 2 bases from J, the gap between germline ends came to 15 bases. The CDR3 spans 16 residues. Clones were sequenced by immunoSEQ multiplex PCR, and TCRdb holds only the in-frame ones, with some missing. The sample holds roughly 36,000 clones, around 80% seen once. This chain connects TRBV18 to TRBJ2-3, with D tentatively TRBD2 (6 bases). Sequences were derived from peripheral blood mononuclear cells (PBMCs), sampled before the fourth cycle of nivolumab. The clonotype originates from a human donor with classical Hodgkin lymphoma. The CDR3 loop is CASSPRIADTTDTQYF. The CDR3 region has the DNA TGTGCCAGCTCACCGAGGATAGCGGACACCACAGATACGCAGTATTTT.